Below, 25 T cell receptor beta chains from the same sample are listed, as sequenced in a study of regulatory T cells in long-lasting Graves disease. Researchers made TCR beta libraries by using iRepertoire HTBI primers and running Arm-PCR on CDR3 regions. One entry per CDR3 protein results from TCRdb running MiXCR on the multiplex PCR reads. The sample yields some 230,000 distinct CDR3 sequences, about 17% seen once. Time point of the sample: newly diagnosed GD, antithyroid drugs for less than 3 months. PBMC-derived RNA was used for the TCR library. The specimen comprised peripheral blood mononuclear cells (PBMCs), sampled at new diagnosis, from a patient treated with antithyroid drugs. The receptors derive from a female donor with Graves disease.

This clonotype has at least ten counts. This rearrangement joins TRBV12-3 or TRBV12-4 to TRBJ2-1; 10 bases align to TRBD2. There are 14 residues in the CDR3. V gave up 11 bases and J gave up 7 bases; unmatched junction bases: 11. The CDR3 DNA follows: TGTGCCCCGACCAGAAGCGGGAGGGCAAATGAGCAGTTCTTC. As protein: CAPTRSGRANEQFF.

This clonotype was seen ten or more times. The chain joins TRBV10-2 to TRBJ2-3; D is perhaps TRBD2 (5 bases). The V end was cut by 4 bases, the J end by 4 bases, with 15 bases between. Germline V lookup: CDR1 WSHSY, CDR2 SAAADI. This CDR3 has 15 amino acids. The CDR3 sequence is CASSVASNGADTQYF. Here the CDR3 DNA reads TGCGCCAGCAGTGTAGCGTCCAACGGGGCAGATACGCAGTATTTT.

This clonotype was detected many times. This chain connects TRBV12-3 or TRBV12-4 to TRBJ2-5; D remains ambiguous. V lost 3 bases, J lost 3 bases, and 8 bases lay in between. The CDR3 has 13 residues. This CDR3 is CASSLERKETQYF. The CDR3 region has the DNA TGTGCCAGCAGTTTGGAGAGAAAAGAGACCCAGTACTTC.

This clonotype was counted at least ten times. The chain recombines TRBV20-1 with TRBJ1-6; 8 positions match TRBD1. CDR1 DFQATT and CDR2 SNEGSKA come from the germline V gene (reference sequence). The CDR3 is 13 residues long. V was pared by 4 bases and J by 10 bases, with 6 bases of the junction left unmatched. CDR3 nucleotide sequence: TGCAGTGCTATAGCGGACAGGGACTCACCCCTCCACTTT. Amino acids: CSAIADRDSPLHF.

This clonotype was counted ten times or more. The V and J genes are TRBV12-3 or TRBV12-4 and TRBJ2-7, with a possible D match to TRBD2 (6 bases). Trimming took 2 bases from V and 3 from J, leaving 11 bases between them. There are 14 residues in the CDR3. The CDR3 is CASSLIGGSYEQYF. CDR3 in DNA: TGTGCCAGCAGTTTAATCGGGGGAAGCTACGAGCAGTACTTC.

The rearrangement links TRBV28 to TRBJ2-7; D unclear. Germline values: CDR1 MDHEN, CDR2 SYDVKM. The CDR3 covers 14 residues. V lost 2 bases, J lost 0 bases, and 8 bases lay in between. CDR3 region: CASSLGRFSYEQYF. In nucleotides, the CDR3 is TGTGCCAGCAGTTTAGGGCGGTTCTCCTACGAGCAGTACTTC. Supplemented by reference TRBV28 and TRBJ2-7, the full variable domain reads DVKVTQSSRYLVKRTGEKVFLECVQDMDHENMFWYRQDPGLGLRLIYFSYDVKMKEKGDIPEGYSVSREKKERFSLILESASTNQTSMYLCASSLGRFSYEQYFGPGTRLTVT.

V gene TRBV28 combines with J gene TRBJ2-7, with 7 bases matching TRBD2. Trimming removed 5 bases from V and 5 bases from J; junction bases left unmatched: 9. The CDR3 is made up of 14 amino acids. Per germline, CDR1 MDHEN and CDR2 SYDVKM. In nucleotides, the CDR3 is TGTGCCAGCAGTCGGCGGGAGCTTAGGAACGAGCAGTACTTC. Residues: CASSRRELRNEQYF.

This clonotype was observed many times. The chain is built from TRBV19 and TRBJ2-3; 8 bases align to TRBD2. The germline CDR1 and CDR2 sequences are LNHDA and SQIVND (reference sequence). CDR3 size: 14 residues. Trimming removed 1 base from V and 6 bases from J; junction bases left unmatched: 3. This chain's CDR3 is CASSIVASGDTQYF. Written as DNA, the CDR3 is TGTGCCAGTAGTATAGTGGCTAGCGGGGATACGCAGTATTTT.

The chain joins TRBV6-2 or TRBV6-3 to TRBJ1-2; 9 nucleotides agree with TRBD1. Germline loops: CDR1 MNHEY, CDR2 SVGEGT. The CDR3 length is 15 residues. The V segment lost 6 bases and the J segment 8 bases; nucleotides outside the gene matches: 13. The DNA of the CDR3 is TGTGCCAGCAGCGGAAGAATACAGGGGGCGGGAGGCTACACCTTC. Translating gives CASSGRIQGAGGYTF.

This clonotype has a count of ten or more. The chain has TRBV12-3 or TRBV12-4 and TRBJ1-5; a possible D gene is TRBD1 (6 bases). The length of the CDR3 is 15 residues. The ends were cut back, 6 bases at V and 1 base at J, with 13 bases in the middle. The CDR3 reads CASRIEQGSNQPQHF. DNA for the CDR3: TGTGCCAGCAGGATAGAACAGGGCAGCAATCAGCCCCAGCATTTT.

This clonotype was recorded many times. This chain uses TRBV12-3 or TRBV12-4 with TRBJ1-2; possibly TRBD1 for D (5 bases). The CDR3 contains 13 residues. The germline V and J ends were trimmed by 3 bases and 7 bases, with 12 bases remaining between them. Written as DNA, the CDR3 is TGTGCCAGCAGTTTCTGGACAAACCGTGGCTACACCTTC. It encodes CASSFWTNRGYTF.

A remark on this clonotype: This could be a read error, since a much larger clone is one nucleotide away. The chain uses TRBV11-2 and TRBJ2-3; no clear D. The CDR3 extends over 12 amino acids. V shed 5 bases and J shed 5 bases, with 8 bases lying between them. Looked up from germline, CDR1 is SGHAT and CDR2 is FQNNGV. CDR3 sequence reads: CASSADLDTQYF. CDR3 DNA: TGTGCCAGCAGCGCCGACCTAGATACGCAGTATTTT.

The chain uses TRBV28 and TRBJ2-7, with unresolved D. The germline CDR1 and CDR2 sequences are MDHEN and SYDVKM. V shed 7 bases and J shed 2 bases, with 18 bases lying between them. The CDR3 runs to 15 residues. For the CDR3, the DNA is TGTGCCAGCACCGCGGACGGTACAAATCCCTACGAGCAGTACTTC. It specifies CASTADGTNPYEQYF.

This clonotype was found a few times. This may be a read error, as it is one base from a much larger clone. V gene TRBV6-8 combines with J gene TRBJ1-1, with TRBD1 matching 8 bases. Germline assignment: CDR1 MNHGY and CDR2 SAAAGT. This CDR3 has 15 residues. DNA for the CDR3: TGTGCCGGCAGTTCCCAGGGGGCAGGGAACACTGAAGCTTTCTTT. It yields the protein CAGSSQGAGNTEAFF.

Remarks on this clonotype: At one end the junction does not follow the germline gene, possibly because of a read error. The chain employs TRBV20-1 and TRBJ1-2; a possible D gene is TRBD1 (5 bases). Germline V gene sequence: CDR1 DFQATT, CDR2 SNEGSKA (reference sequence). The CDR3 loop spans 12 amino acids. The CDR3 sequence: CSARETPGGEYF. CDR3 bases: TGCAGTGCTAGAGAAACCCCGGGGGGGGAATACTTC.

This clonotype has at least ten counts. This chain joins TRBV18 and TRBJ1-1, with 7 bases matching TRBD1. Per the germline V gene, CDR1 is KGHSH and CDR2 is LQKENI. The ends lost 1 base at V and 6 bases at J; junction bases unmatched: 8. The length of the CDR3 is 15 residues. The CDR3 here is CASSPRAGGAPEAFF. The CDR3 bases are TGTGCCAGCTCACCACGGGCAGGGGGGGCACCTGAAGCTTTCTTT. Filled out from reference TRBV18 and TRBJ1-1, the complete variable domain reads NAGVMQNPRHLVRRRGQEARLRCSPMKGHSHVYWYRQLPEEGLKFMVYLQKENIIDESGMPKERFSAEFPKEGPSILRIQQVVRGDSAAYFCASSPRAGGAPEAFFGQGTRLTVV.

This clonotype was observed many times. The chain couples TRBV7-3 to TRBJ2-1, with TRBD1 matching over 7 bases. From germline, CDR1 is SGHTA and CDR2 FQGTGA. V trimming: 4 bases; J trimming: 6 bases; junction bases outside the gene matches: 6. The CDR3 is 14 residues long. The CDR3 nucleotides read TGTGCCAGCAGCTCCAAACAGGGGAGCAATGAGCAGTTCTTC. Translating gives CASSSKQGSNEQFF.

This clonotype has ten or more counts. The CDR3 nucleotides are TGCGCCAGCAGCTGGACTATCACCGGGGAGCTGTTTTTT. Protein sequence: CASSWTITGELFF. This chain connects TRBV5-1 to TRBJ2-2, with D maybe TRBD2 (6 bases). Per germline, CDR1 SGHRS and CDR2 YFSETQ. The CDR3 consists of 13 residues. The V gene lost 3 bases and the J gene lost 4 bases, with 7 bases spanning the gap.

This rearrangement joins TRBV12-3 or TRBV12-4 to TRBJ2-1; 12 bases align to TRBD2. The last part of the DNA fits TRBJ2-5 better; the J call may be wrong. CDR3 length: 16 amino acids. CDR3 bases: TGTGCCAGCAGTTCGTTAGCGGGACTAGCGGGAGAGACCCAGTACTTC. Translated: CASSSLAGLAGETQYF.

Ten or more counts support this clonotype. In DNA form, the CDR3 reads TGTGCCAGCAGCAAGACAGGATTTGGCTACGAGCAGTACTTC. Translated, it gives CASSKTGFGYEQYF. The V and J genes are TRBV12-3 or TRBV12-4 and TRBJ2-7; TRBD1 is a possible D gene (6 bases). The V end lost 6 bases, the J end lost 3 bases, and 15 bases lay between the germline ends. This CDR3 is built from 14 residues.

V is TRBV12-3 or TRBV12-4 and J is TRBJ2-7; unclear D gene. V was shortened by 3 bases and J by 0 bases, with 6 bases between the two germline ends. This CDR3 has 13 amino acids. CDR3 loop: CASSFRVSYEQYF. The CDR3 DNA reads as TGTGCCAGCAGTTTTCGTGTCTCCTACGAGCAGTACTTC.

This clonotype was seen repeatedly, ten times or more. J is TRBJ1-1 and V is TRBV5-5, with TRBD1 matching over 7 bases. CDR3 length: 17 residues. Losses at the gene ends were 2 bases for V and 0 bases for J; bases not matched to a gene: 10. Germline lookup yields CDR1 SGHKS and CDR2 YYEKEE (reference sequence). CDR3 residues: CASSLGRGARVNTEAFF. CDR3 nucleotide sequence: TGTGCCAGCAGCTTAGGCAGGGGGGCCCGCGTGAACACTGAAGCTTTCTTT.

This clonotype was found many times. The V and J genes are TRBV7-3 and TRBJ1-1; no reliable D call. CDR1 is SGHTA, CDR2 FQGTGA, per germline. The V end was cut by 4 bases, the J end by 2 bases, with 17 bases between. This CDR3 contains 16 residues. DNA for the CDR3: TGTGCCAGCAGCTCCATTCGGACGGACGGTAACACTGAAGCTTTCTTT. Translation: CASSSIRTDGNTEAFF.

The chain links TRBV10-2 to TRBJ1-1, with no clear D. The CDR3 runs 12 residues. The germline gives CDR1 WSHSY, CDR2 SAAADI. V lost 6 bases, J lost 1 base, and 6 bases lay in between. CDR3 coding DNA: TGCGCCAGCAGACGGAGGAACACTGAAGCTTTCTTT. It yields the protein CASRRRNTEAFF.

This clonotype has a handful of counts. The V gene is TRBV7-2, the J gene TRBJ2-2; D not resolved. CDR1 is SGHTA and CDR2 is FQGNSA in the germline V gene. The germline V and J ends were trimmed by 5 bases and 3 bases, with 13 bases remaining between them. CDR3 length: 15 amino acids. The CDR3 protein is CASSPRIGYTGELFF. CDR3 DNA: TGTGCCAGCAGCCCTAGGATCGGTTACACCGGGGAGCTGTTTTTT. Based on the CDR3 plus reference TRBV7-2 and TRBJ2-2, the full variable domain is GAGVSQSPSNKVTEKGKDVELRCDPISGHTALYWYRQSLGQGLEFLIYFQGNSAPDKSGLPSDRFSAERTGGSVSTLTIQRTQQEDSAVYLCASSPRIGYTGELFFGEGSRLTVL.